These 11 T cell receptor beta chains were all obtained from the same sample, sequenced in a study of siplizumab effects on memory and regulatory T cells. Assay: immunoSEQ multiplex PCR; the TCRdb copy retains only in-frame clones and omits some. There are some 100,000 clones in the sample; approximately 93% occur only once, and 5.5% to 7.5% lies in the top ten. Sample: CD8+ T cells sorted from blood. Every receptor here comes from a human donor in good health.

The J gene is TRBJ2-1, the V gene TRBV29-1, with TRBD2 as a possible D gene (6 bases). V shed 0 bases and J shed 8 bases, with 17 bases lying between them. The germline V gene encodes CDR1 SQVTM and CDR2 ANQGSEA. CDR3 length: 15 amino acids. The chain's CDR3 is CSVEERRASAYEQFF. As DNA, the CDR3 is TGCAGCGTTGAAGAACGGCGAGCTAGCGCCTATGAGCAGTTCTTC.

This clone is a singleton in its sample. The chain carries TRBV4-1 and TRBJ2-2, with D perhaps TRBD2 (5 bases). The CDR3 extends over 15 amino acids. Looked up from germline, CDR1 is MGHRA and CDR2 is YSYEKL. V was shortened by 4 bases and J by 7 bases, with 16 bases between the two germline ends. The CDR3 sequence is CASSLYVGVGGELFF. Here the CDR3 DNA reads TGCGCCAGCAGCCTATACGTGGGAGTTGGCGGGGAGCTGTTTTTT.

V usage is TRBV7-9 and J usage is TRBJ1-4, with 11 bases that match TRBD1. This CDR3 is built from 18 residues. Germline loops: CDR1 SEHNR, CDR2 FQNEAQ (reference sequence). The V segment lost 5 bases and the J segment 7 bases; nucleotides outside the gene matches: 15. CDR3 DNA: TGTGCCAGCAGCCGAGGCGGGACAGGGGGTGAATCGGGTGAAAAACTGTTTTTT. This codes for CASSRGGTGGESGEKLFF.

This clone appeared once. Other DNA sequences in this sample translate to the same CDR3. J is TRBJ2-7 and V is TRBV6-5; D gene uncertain. V was cut by 2 bases and J by 6 bases, with 5 bases left in between. CDR3 size: 11 residues. CDR1 MNHEY and CDR2 SVGAGI come from the germline V gene. CDR3 DNA sequence: TGTGCCAGCAGTTACGGTTCCGAGCAGTACTTC. Its protein product is CASSYGSEQYF.

With regard to this clone: Since no conserved phenylalanine or tryptophan closes the CDR3, a read error is the likely cause. No DNA is shown, since the ends of the CDR3 on it are uncertain; the CDR3 is the one TCRdb lists. The CDR3 loop is CASSQDEAKGKGR. The genes are TRBV4-1 and TRBJ2-7; the D call in the table, TRBD1, was not verified against the DNA. 13 amino acids form the CDR3, both terminal residues included. In germline, CDR1 is MGHRA, CDR2 YSYEKL.

V usage is TRBV7-3 and J usage is TRBJ2-7; tentative D call: TRBD2 (5 bases). Trimming pared 2 bases from V and 7 bases from J, leaving 15 bases between. The length of the CDR3 is 14 residues. From germline, CDR1 is SGHTA and CDR2 FQGTGA. This chain's CDR3 is CASSLLWESGEQYF. DNA for the CDR3: TGTGCCAGCAGCTTATTATGGGAGTCGGGGGAGCAGTACTTC.

The V gene is TRBV5-6, the J gene TRBJ1-2, with D possibly being TRBD1 (6 bases). CDR1 SGHDT and CDR2 YYEEEE come from the germline V gene. This CDR3 spans 13 amino acids. The V end lost 0 bases, the J end lost 3 bases, and 6 bases lay between the germline ends. The CDR3 bases are TGTGCCAGCAGCTTGGGACAGGACTATGGCTACACCTTC. Translated, it gives CASSLGQDYGYTF. Full variable domain (remainder filled in from reference TRBV5-6 and TRBJ1-2): DAGVTQSPTHLIKTRGQQVTLRCSPKSGHDTVSWYQQALGQGPQFIFQYYEEEERQRGNFPDRFSGHQFPNYSSELNVNALLLGDSALYLCASSLGQDYGYTFGSGTRLTVV.

The rearrangement uses TRBV7-9 and TRBJ1-4, with D tentatively TRBD1 (6 bases). In germline, CDR1 is SEHNR, CDR2 FQNEAQ (reference sequence). This CDR3 region has 13 residues. Deletions cut 5 bases from V and 8 bases from J, with 12 bases between. The CDR3 DNA sequence: TGTGCCAGCAGCGCCGAAACAGGGGAAAAACTGTTTTTT. This gives the protein CASSAETGEKLFF.

The DNA of the CDR3 is TGTGCCAGCAGTTCCCTAGCGGATCTCTACGAGCAGTACTTC. It translates to CASSSLADLYEQYF. The J gene is TRBJ2-7, the V gene TRBV27, with TRBD2 identical over 7 bases. Germline CDR1 is MNHEY and CDR2 is SMNVEV (reference sequence). This CDR3 contains 14 residues. Trimming cost V 4 bases and J 3 bases; bases outside gene matches: 6.

The chain recombines TRBV19 with TRBJ1-1; D possibly corresponds to TRBD1 (5 bases). Germline V gene sequence: CDR1 LNHDA, CDR2 SQIVND (reference sequence). The V end was cut by 11 bases, the J end by 4 bases, with 20 bases between. The CDR3 extends over 14 amino acids. The CDR3 sequence: CASDFGGMGTEAFF. The CDR3 DNA reads as TGTGCCTCGGACTTTGGGGGTATGGGCACTGAAGCTTTCTTT.

The chain is built from TRBV5-1 and TRBJ2-7; the D gene could be TRBD1 or TRBD2 (5 bases each). The CDR3 totals 14 residues. V was shortened by 3 bases and J by 2 bases, with 12 bases between the two germline ends. The V gene's germline CDR1 is SGHRS and CDR2 YFSETQ. In DNA form, the CDR3 reads TGCGCCAGCAGCTCGGACACCGGGGCCTACGAGCAGTACTTC. This encodes CASSSDTGAYEQYF.